Below, 8 T cell receptor beta chains from the same sample are listed, as sequenced in a study of read filtering for tumor transcriptome and immune sequencing. From 400 to 450 ng of RNA, a library with molecular barcoded alpha/delta and beta/gamma adaptors was made. TCRdb re-called the reads through MiXCR, storing one row per CDR3 protein. The sample lists about 130,000 distinct CDR3 sequences; roughly 13% were seen once. Specimen: a population of CD138-negative cells sorted from bone marrow. The receptors stem from a donor aged 40 or over with multiple myeloma.

A remark on this clonotype: This likely traces to a read error, being one base from a far larger clone. Lacking the conserved final phenylalanine or tryptophan, this CDR3 likely reflects a read error. V and J are TRBV11-2 and TRBJ2-2; no definite D call. CDR1 and CDR2 (germline): SGHAT, FQNNGV. Trimming cost V 1 base and J 6 bases, with 6 bases left between them. This CDR3 has 13 residues. The DNA for the CDR3 is TGTGCCAGCAGCTTAGGTTTGTCCGGGGAGCTGTTTCTT. Translated, it gives CASSLGLSGELFL.

The V and J genes are TRBV28 and TRBJ2-3; 7 bases match TRBD2. Germline V gives CDR1 MDHEN, CDR2 SYDVKM. This CDR3 has 16 amino acids. Trimming cost V 2 bases and J 4 bases; bases outside gene matches: 9. The CDR3 DNA reads as TGTGCCAGCAGTTTAATAGCGGGCCGGCCCTCAGATACGCAGTATTTT. Translating gives CASSLIAGRPSDTQYF.

V usage is TRBV11-2 and J usage is TRBJ2-7, with D perhaps TRBD1 or TRBD2 (5 bases each). From germline, CDR1 is SGHAT and CDR2 FQNNGV. V shed 7 bases and J shed 3 bases, with 19 bases lying between them. CDR3 length: 15 residues. This CDR3 is CASTSGTSESYEQYF. DNA for the CDR3: TGTGCCAGCACCTCAGGGACCTCAGAGAGCTACGAGCAGTACTTC.

This clonotype was counted a few times. The chain couples TRBV30 to TRBJ2-3; D remains unclear. The CDR3 is 13 amino acids. Trimming pared 1 base from V and 11 bases from J, leaving 16 bases between. The germline CDR1 and CDR2 sequences are GTSNPN and SVGIG (reference sequence). CDR3 bases: TGTGCCTGGAGTGAGTCGGTCCCCGGCATGCAGTATTTT. This sequence encodes CAWSESVPGMQYF.

This clonotype has ten or more counts. This chain joins TRBV5-4 and TRBJ2-3; D is possibly TRBD2 (5 bases). CDR1 and CDR2 (germline): SGHNT, YYREEE (reference sequence). V was clipped by 0 bases and J by 0 bases, with 8 bases between them. This CDR3 contains 15 residues. The CDR3 nucleotides are TGTGCCAGCAGCTTGGGAGGGCCGAGCACAGATACGCAGTATTTT. It specifies CASSLGGPSTDTQYF.

This clonotype was seen at least ten times. The J gene is TRBJ2-2, the V gene TRBV11-2, with TRBD2 as a possible D gene (6 bases). CDR1 is SGHAT and CDR2 is FQNNGV in the germline V gene. V was pared by 5 bases and J by 5 bases, with 12 bases between. The CDR3 is 14 residues long. The CDR3 reads CASSAYRGTGELFF. The CDR3 nucleotides are TGTGCCAGCAGCGCATATCGGGGGACCGGGGAGCTGTTTTTT.

This clonotype was observed many times. The V and J genes are TRBV5-1 and TRBJ1-5; possible D gene TRBD1, 5 bases. The CDR3 runs to 15 residues. V lost 0 bases and J 3 bases, leaving 10 bases between the germline ends. The germline CDR1 and CDR2 sequences are SGHRS and YFSETQ. For the CDR3, the DNA is TGCGCCAGCAGCTTGGGGACAAACCTCAATCAGCCCCAGCATTTT. As protein: CASSLGTNLNQPQHF. Complete variable domain (other parts from reference TRBV5-1 and TRBJ1-5): KAGVTQTPRYLIKTRGQQVTLSCSPISGHRSVSWYQQTPGQGLQFLFEYFSETQRNKGNFPGRFSGRQFSNSRSEMNVSTLELGDSALYLCASSLGTNLNQPQHFGDGTRLSIL.

This clonotype was detected ten times or more. V is TRBV5-4 and J is TRBJ2-1, with 13 bases that match TRBD2. The trim removed 0 bases at V and 0 bases at J, leaving 3 bases unmatched. The CDR3 is 18 amino acids. Germline loops: CDR1 SGHNT, CDR2 YYREEE (reference sequence). The CDR3 loop reads CASSLGLAGGNSYNEQFF. The CDR3, as DNA: TGTGCCAGCAGCTTGGGACTAGCGGGGGGTAACTCCTACAATGAGCAGTTCTTC.